The sequence of this TCR beta chain was determined in a study of blood T cells in healthy people across ages. At the level of the study: When template switching was applied, about one barcoded beta molecule was captured per two T cells.

Each donor was a healthy Caucasian individual from Russia, aged roughly 6 to 90. The germline V gene has CDR1 MNHEY and CDR2 SMNVEV (reference sequence). The CDR3 length is 14 residues. V was clipped by 7 bases and J by 1 base, with 13 bases between them. This clonotype was recorded a few times. Its specificity is not known. Study findings and constraints: Higher diversity and more naive CD4+ cells were features of long-lived donors, compared to aged donors.

PCR was performed a second time for 7 to 11 cycles using a sample-barcoded 5' primer and a J-beta primer mix. MiXCR, run by TCRdb on the 5' RACE reads, gives a single entry per CDR3 protein. The table includes just under 550,000 distinct CDR3 sequences, around 24% detected once. This sample was also put to use in a study of T cells of mothers and their children. According to that study: Sample barcodes and 2-4 random nucleotides were added by the M1S primer of the second PCR.

Sequenced material: blood. This TCR was recovered from a boy aged 5 to 17 in good health. V is TRBV27 and J is TRBJ1-1; no clear D gene. CDR3 protein: CASTPGLWNTEAFF. Written as DNA, the CDR3 is TGTGCCAGCACCCCCGGACTCTGGAACACTGAAGCTTTCTTT.